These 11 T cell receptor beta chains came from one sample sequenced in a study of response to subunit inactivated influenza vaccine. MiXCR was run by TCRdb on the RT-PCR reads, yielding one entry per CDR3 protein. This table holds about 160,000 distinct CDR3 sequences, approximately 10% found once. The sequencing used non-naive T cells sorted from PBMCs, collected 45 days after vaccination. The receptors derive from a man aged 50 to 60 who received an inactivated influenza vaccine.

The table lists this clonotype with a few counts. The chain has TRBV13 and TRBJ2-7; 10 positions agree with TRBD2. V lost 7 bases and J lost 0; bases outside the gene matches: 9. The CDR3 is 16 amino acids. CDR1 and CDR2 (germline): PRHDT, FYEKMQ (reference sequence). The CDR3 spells CASNQRGGLSSYEQYF. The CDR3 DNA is TGTGCCAGCAACCAGCGGGGGGGACTGAGCTCCTACGAGCAGTACTTC.

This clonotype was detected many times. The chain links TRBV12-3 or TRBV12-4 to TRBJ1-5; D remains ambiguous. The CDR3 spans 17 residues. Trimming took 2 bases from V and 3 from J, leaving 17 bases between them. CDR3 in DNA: TGTGCCAGCAGTTTAAGTTCGGGTCCGATGAACAATCAGCCCCAGCATTTT. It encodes CASSLSSGPMNNQPQHF.

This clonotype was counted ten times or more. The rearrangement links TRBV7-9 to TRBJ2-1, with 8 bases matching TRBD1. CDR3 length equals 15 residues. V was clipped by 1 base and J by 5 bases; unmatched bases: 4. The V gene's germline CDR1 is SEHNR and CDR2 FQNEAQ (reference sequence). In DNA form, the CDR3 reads TGTGCCAGCAGCTTAGGCAGGGGGCAGGACAATGAGCAGTTCTTC. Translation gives CASSLGRGQDNEQFF.

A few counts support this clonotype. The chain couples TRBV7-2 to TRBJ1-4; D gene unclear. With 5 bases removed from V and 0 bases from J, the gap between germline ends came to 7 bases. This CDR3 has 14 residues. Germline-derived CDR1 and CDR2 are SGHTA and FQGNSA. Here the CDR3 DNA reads TGTGCCAGCAGCCCCCGGGCAACTAATGAAAAACTGTTTTTT. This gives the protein CASSPRATNEKLFF.

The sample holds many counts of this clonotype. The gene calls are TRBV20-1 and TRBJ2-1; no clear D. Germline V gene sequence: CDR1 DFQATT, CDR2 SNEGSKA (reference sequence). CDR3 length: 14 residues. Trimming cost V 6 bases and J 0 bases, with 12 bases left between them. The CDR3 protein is CSAHPGDSYNEQFF. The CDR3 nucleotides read TGCAGTGCCCACCCCGGTGACTCCTACAATGAGCAGTTCTTC.

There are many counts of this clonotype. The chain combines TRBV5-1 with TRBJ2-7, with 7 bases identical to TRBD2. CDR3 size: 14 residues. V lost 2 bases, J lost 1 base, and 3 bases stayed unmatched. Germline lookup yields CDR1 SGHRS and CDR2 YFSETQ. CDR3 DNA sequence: TGCGCCAGCAGCTTATGGGGAGGGTCCTACGAGCAGTACTTC. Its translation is CASSLWGGSYEQYF.

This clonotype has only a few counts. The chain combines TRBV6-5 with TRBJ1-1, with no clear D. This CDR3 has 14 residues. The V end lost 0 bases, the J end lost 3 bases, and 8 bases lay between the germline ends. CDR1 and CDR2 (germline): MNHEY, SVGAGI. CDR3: CASSYSLGDTEAFF. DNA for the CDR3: TGTGCCAGCAGTTACTCTCTGGGAGACACTGAAGCTTTCTTT.

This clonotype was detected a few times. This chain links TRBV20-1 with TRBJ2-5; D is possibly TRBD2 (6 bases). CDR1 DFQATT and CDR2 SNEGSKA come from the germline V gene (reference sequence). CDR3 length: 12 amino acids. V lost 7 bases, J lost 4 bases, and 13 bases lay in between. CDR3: CSVIGRGETQYF. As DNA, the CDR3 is TGCAGTGTAATAGGGCGGGGAGAGACCCAGTACTTC.

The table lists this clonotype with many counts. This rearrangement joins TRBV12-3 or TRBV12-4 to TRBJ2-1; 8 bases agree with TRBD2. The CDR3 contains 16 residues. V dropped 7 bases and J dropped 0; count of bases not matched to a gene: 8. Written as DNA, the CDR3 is TGTGCCAGCAATCCGGGGGGGTCTAGCTCCTACAATGAGCAGTTCTTC. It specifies CASNPGGSSSYNEQFF.

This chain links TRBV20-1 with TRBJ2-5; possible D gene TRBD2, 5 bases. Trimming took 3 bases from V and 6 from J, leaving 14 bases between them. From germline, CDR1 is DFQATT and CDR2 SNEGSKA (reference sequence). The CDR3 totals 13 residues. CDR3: CSARTLVSQTQYF. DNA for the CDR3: TGCAGTGCTAGGACACTAGTTTCGCAGACCCAGTACTTC.

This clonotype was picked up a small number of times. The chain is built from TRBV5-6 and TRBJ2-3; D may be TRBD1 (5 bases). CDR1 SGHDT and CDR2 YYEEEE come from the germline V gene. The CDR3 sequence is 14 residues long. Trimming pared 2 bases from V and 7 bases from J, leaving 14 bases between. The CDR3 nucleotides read TGTGCCAGCAGCTTCTACCAGGGAATGAATACGCAGTATTTT. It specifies CASSFYQGMNTQYF. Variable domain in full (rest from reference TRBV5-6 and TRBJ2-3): DAGVTQSPTHLIKTRGQQVTLRCSPKSGHDTVSWYQQALGQGPQFIFQYYEEEERQRGNFPDRFSGHQFPNYSSELNVNALLLGDSALYLCASSFYQGMNTQYFGPGTRLTVL.